This record covers a single T cell receptor (beta chain). No antigen is known for it. No clone much larger than this one lies a single base away; base qualities are absent. These data originate in a study of blood T cell repertoires in COVID-19 (dated by TCRdb to about 2020). Context from the whole study: Samples covering the acute and convalescent phases of COVID-19 were provided by collaborators in the United States, Italy and Spain. The prospective study material was composed of cDNA or gDNA derived from T cells, B-cell-depleted T cells, or PBMCs. The samples were drawn from the first 160 participants of the ongoing ImmuneRACE study and from 1,254 subjects provided by 6 global collaborators. HLA class I and class II types, where available, came from metadata supplied by the sample provider rather than from assay-based typing. Subjects who had been exposed to COVID-19, were actively infected with it, or had recovered from it provided the deeply sampled blood TCRbeta repertoires that made up the dataset. The sample metadata nearly always contained a de-identified subject ID, COVID-19 status, age in years and sex. A freely available public database, intended as a resource for researchers studying the immune response to SARS-CoV-2, is where the repertoires were released. Results and caveats for the whole study, not just this receptor: The quantity of clinical and demographic metadata differed by source and by participant and was supplied without curation.

TCRbeta CDR3 regions were amplified from genomic DNA using the immunoSEQ Assay, a bias-controlled multiplex PCR. Per the authors' processing: Within the assay, amplification of reference gene primers was used to estimate how many nucleated cells each sample contained. To quantify the absolute abundance of each unique TCRbeta CDR3 rearrangement, sequence reads were collapsed and filtered. For each sample, productive Simpson clonality was calculated by taking the square root of Simpson's diversity index across productive rearrangements. TCRdb retrieved this table from immuneACCESS and kept in-frame rearrangements only. Not all clones are present; in checked studies, unresolved V genes account for under half, and no reason is known for the remainder. V and J calls and clone size are copied from that table; D and trimming were computed from the DNA. The sample contains almost 200,000 clones, roughly nine tenths of them found a single time. The ten biggest clones cover around 8.9% of the sample.

Looking up the germline V gene yields CDR1 MNHEY and CDR2 SVGAGI. From the cysteine through the phenylalanine, the CDR3 covers 15 amino acids. Here the CDR3 DNA is all that survives: 45 bases in frame from base 1. Trimming takes 10 bases from V and 5 bases from J, and the germline ends sit 21 bases apart. In the prospective study, participants were about 18 to 100 years old, resided in 24 geographic areas of the United States, and were enrolled through a virtual design. In the prospective study, cohorts were assigned on the basis of participant-reported clinical history obtained from a screening survey and a study questionnaire. Recovered participants in ImmuneRACE Cohort 3 were defined by two consecutive negative NP/OP PCR tests, clearance by a healthcare professional, or resolution of symptoms. Each participant in the prospective study had whole blood, serum and a nasopharyngeal or oropharyngeal swab collected by mobile phlebotomists. Participants in the prospective study had the option to provide additional blood draws and questionnaires over a roughly two-month period. Prospective study blood samples were shipped either frozen or at room temperature before DNA extraction.

The rearranged chain carries TRBV6-5 and TRBJ2-1; the best D guess is TRBD2, with 6 bases matching. The sequence was obtained from a young woman who had recovered from COVID-19. The source material was PBMCs or T cells enriched from blood (not recorded which). The CDR3 loop reads CATNRGTPMDNEQFF. The DNA reads as follows: TGTGCCACCAATCGCGGGACCCCTATGGACAATGAGCAGTTCTTC.